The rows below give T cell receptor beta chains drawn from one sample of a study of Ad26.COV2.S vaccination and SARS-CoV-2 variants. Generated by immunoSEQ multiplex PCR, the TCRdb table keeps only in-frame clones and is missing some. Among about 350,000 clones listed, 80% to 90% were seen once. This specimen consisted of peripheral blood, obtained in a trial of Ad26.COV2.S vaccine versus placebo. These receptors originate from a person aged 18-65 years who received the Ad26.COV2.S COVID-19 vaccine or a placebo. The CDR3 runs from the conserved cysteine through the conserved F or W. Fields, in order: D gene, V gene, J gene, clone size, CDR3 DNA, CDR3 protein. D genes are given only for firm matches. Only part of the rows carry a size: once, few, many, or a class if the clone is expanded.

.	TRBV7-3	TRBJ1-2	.	TGTGCCAGCAGCTTATCAGGAGGTGGCTACACCTTC	CASSLSGGGYTF
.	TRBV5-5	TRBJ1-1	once	TGTGCCAGCAGCTTGGCGGACTTACCGAACACTGAAGCTTTCTTT	CASSLADLPNTEAFF
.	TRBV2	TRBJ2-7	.	TGTGCCAGCAGTGTGTCCGACTACGAGCAGTACTTC	CASSVSDYEQYF
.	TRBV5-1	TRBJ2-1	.	TGCGCCAGCAGGGGCGAGCAGTACAATGAGCAGTTCTTC	CASRGEQYNEQFF
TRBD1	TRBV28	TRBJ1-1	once	TGTGCCAGCAGTCAGACAGGGGGTCGTGAAGCTTTCTTT	CASSQTGGREAFF
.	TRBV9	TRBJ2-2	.	TGTGCCAGCAGCCCAGTCTCGAACACCGGGGAGCTGTTTTTT	CASSPVSNTGELFF
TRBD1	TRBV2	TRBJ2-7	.	TGTGCCAGCAGTGAGGAACAGGGGGCCTACGAGCAGTACTTC	CASSEEQGAYEQYF
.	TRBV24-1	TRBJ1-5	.	TGTGCCACCAGTGAGTTAAACGAGGGGTATCAGCCCCAGCATTTT	CATSELNEGYQPQHF
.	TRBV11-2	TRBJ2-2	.	TGTGCCACCCTATTTAAACGGACACTGAACACCGGGGAGCTGTTTTTT	CATLFKRTLNTGELFF
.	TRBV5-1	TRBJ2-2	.	TGCGCCAGCAGGGCCGGGACACCTAACACCGGGGAGCTGTTTTTT	CASRAGTPNTGELFF
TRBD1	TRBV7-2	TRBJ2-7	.	TGTGCCAGCAGCGGGGACAGGGGTTCAACCTACGAGCAGTACTTC	CASSGDRGSTYEQYF
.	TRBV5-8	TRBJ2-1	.	TGTGCCAGCAGCTTTGGCGAAAGCTCCTACAATGAGCAGTTCTTC	CASSFGESSYNEQFF
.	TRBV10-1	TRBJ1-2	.	TGCGCCAGCAGTGAGTCTGGGGGCGAGGGCTACACCTTC	CASSESGGEGYTF
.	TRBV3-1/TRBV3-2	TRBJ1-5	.	TGTGCCAGCAGCCAAGAGGTTGGGAGCCAGCCCCAGCATTTT	CASSQEVGSQPQHF
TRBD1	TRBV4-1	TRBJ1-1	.	TGCGCCAGCAGCCAAGATTTAAGGGACAGATGGAACACTGAAGCTTTCTTT	CASSQDLRDRWNTEAFF
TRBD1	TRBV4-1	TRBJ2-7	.	TGCGCCAGCAGCCGGGGACAGGGCTCCTACGAGCAGTACTTC	CASSRGQGSYEQYF
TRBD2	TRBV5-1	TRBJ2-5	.	TGCGCCAGCAGCTTGGGGGGACTAGCCCCAGAGACCCAGTACTTC	CASSLGGLAPETQYF
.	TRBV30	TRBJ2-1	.	TGTGCCTGGAGTCCCCTAGGTGATGAGCAGTTCTTC	CAWSPLGDEQFF
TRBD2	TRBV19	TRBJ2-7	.	TGTGCCGATACGTATGGGGAGCGGGGGTCCGGCGAGCAGTACTTC	CADTYGERGSGEQYF
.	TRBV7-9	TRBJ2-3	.	TGTGCCAGCGCTACATTCGAAGATACGCAGTATTTT	CASATFEDTQYF
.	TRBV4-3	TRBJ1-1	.	TGCGCCAGCAGCCAAGGAACGGCGAACACTGAAGCTTTCTTT	CASSQGTANTEAFF
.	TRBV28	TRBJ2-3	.	TGTGCCAGCAGAACTCAGGACAGCACAGATACGCAGTATTTT	CASRTQDSTDTQYF
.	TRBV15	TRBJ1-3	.	TGTGCCACCAGCAGAGATCTTCTTGGGCAGACTGGAAACACCATATATTTT	CATSRDLLGQTGNTIYF
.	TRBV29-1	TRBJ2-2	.	TGCAGCGTAGCCCCGGGGAACACCGGGGAGCTGTTTTTT	CSVAPGNTGELFF
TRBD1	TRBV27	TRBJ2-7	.	TGTGCCAGCAGTTTTTTGGGACAGAACGCCTACGAGCAGTACTTC	CASSFLGQNAYEQYF
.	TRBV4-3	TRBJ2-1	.	TGCGCCAGCAGCCAAGATGTGGCGTTAAATGAGCAGTTCTTC	CASSQDVALNEQFF
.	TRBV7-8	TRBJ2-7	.	TGTGCCAGCAGCTTGGACGCCACCTCCTACGAGCAGTACTTC	CASSLDATSYEQYF
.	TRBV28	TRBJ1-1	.	TGTGCCAGCAGTTTACAGGGGTCCGGCACTGAAGCTTTCTTT	CASSLQGSGTEAFF
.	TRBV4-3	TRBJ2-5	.	TGCGCCAGCAGCCAGGCTTACGGACAGTTGGAGGAGACCCAGTACTTC	CASSQAYGQLEETQYF
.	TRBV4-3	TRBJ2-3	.	TGCGCCAGCAGCCAGGCTTCCGGCACAGATACGCAGTATTTT	CASSQASGTDTQYF
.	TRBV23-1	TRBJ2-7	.	TGCGCCAGCAGTCAGCCCAGAATCCTCGGGGTCAAACAGGACGAGCAGTACTTC	CASSQPRILGVKQDEQYF
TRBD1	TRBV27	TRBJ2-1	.	TGTGCCAGCAGTTTATTGGGGGACAGGGGCACCAATGAGCAGTTCTTC	CASSLLGDRGTNEQFF
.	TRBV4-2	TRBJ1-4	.	TGTGCCAGCAGCCAGGGTCCAATTACAACTAATGAAAAACTGTTTTTT	CASSQGPITTNEKLFF
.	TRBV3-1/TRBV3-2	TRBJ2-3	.	TGTGCCAGCAGCCAGCGGGGCCCCACAGATACGCAGTATTTT	CASSQRGPTDTQYF
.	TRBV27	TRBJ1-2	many	TGTGCCAGCAGTGGACTCTCAACTACCTACTATGGCTACACCTTC	CASSGLSTTYYGYTF
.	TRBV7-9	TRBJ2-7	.	TGTGCCAGCAGCTTAGTTGCTGGCGCCGCCTACGAGCAGTACTTC	CASSLVAGAAYEQYF
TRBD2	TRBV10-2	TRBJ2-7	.	TGCGCCAGCAGTGAGTCTGGGGAGGGGTACTTC	CASSESGEGYF
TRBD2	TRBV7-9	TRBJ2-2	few	TGTGCCAGCAGCTCCATAATCACACTAGCGGGAGAGCACACCGGGGAGCTGTTTTTT	CASSSIITLAGEHTGELFF
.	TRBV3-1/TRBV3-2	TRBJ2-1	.	TGTGCCAGCAGCGGACAGCTAAAGTTCTTC	CASSGQLKFF
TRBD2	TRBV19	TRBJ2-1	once	TGTGCCAGTAGTGTTACTAGCGGGAGGCAATACAATGAGCAGTTCTTC	CASSVTSGRQYNEQFF
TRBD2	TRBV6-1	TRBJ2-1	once	TGTGCCAGCAGGCCCGGGTGGAGCGGGGGAAATGAGCAGTTCTTC	CASRPGWSGGNEQFF
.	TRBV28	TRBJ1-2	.	TGTGCCAGTATCAGGTCAGGTACAGGGTTCGACGGCTACACCTTC	CASIRSGTGFDGYTF
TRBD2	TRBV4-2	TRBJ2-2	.	TGTGCCAGCAGCCAAGATGGAGCGGGGGGGCCGATCGGGGAGCTGTTTTTT	CASSQDGAGGPIGELFF
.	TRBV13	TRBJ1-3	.	TGTGCCAGCAGCTTAGTGGATAGCGGACACACCATATATTTT	CASSLVDSGHTIYF
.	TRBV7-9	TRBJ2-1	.	TGTGCCAGCAGCCCCCGGGGGCTAGAGTACAATGAGCAGTTCTTC	CASSPRGLEYNEQFF
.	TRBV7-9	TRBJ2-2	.	TGTGCCAGCAGCTCCCCCGGGGACACCGGGGAGCTGTTTTTT	CASSSPGDTGELFF
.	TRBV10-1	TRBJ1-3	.	TGCGCCAGCACTTCGGATCGATTGACCCGAAACACCATATATTTT	CASTSDRLTRNTIYF
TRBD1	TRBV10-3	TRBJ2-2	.	TGTGCCACTCGACAGGGGGCGAACACCGGGGAGCTGTTTTTT	CATRQGANTGELFF
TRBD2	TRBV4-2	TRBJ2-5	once	TGTGCCAGCAGCCCGCGAGTAGCGGGGGGGCCGGGGCAAGAGACCCAGTACTTC	CASSPRVAGGPGQETQYF
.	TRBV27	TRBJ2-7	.	TGTGCCAGCAGTTTAATACAGGGCGTCTACGAGCAGTACTTC	CASSLIQGVYEQYF
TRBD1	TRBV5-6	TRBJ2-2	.	TGTGCCAGCAGCCAGGTAGACAGGGATAACACCGGGGAGCTGTTTTTT	CASSQVDRDNTGELFF
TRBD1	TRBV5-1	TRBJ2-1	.	TGCGCCAGCAGCCCGGGACAGGCACTCAATGAGCAGTTCTTC	CASSPGQALNEQFF
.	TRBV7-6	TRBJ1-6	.	TGTGCCAGCAGCCCACTGGGTCCACCCCTCCACTTT	CASSPLGPPLHF
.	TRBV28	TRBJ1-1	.	TGTGCCAGCAGCACCAGGACCACTGAAGCTTTCTTT	CASSTRTTEAFF
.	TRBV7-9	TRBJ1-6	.	TGTGCCAGCAGCTCAGAGGGTAATTCACCCCTCCACTTT	CASSSEGNSPLHF
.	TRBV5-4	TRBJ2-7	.	TGTGCCAGCAGCTTGGTAGGGTCCTACGAGCAGTACTTC	CASSLVGSYEQYF
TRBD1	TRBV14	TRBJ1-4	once	TGTGCCAGCAGCCAGACGGGACAGAGTTTGAGTCGGCATGAAAAACTGTTTTTT	CASSQTGQSLSRHEKLFF